Below, 22 T cell receptor beta chains from the same sample are listed, as sequenced in a study of blood T cell repertoires in COVID-19. The repertoire was sequenced with immunoSEQ multiplex PCR; TCRdb's copy has only in-frame clones and lacks some. The sample consists of roughly 60,000 clones, 87% of them appearing once. Material for sequencing was peripheral blood. The receptors come from a human donor with acute or convalescent COVID-19. The donor label of this sample is uncertain.

The rearrangement links TRBV27 to TRBJ2-1; 10 bases agree with TRBD1. The germline CDR1 and CDR2 sequences are MNHEY and SMNVEV (reference sequence). The CDR3 totals 15 residues. The V gene end was trimmed by 5 bases and the J gene end by 7 bases; junction bases not matched to a gene: 8. CDR3 sequence: CASSPEGQGRNEQFF. CDR3 nucleotides: TGTGCCAGCAGTCCGGAGGGACAGGGGCGAAATGAGCAGTTCTTC.

V usage is TRBV28 and J usage is TRBJ2-7; 10 nucleotides agree with TRBD2. V dropped 6 bases and J dropped 3; count of bases not matched to a gene: 8. This CDR3 has 15 amino acids. CDR1 is MDHEN and CDR2 is SYDVKM in the germline V gene. The CDR3 sequence: CASRVIAGGSYEQYF. The CDR3 DNA sequence: TGTGCCAGCAGGGTTATAGCGGGAGGAAGCTACGAGCAGTACTTC.

This chain links TRBV7-2 with TRBJ1-1, with 7 nucleotides matching TRBD1. Germline V lookup: CDR1 SGHTA, CDR2 FQGNSA. This CDR3 region has 14 residues. V was pared by 3 bases and J by 1 base, with 2 bases of the junction left unmatched. The CDR3 is CASSFGTANTEAFF. CDR3 coding DNA: TGTGCCAGCAGCTTTGGGACAGCGAACACTGAAGCTTTCTTT.

The rearrangement uses TRBV7-3 and TRBJ2-5, with D perhaps matching TRBD2 (6 bases). Germline CDR1 SGHTA, CDR2 FQGTGA. The CDR3 has 15 residues. V dropped 4 bases and J dropped 1 base, with 13 bases sitting between them. CDR3 in DNA: TGTGCCAGCAGCTCCCAGAACGGGGGCCAAGAGACCCAGTACTTC. Amino acid sequence: CASSSQNGGQETQYF.

The chain recombines TRBV15 with TRBJ2-4; no clear D gene. Germline loops: CDR1 LNHNV, CDR2 YYDKDF (reference sequence). Trimming left V 0 bases short and J 1 base short, with 7 bases between. This CDR3 has 15 amino acids. In nucleotides, the CDR3 is TGTGCCACCAGCAGAGATACCGGGGCCAAAAACATTCAGTACTTC. Protein sequence: CATSRDTGAKNIQYF.

The chain couples TRBV6-2 or TRBV6-3 to TRBJ1-2, with a tentative D call TRBD1 (5 bases). V was clipped by 2 bases and J by 4 bases, with 11 bases between them. The CDR3 extends over 14 amino acids. Germline V gives CDR1 MNHEY, CDR2 SVGEGT. CDR3 nucleotide sequence: TGTGCCAGCAGTTACACCGGGGACTTCTATGGCTACACCTTC. Translated: CASSYTGDFYGYTF.

The chain is built from TRBV6-2 or TRBV6-3 and TRBJ2-7; TRBD2 agrees at 7 bases. The germline gives CDR1 MNHEY, CDR2 SVGEGT. The ends lost 4 bases at V and 4 bases at J; junction bases unmatched: 1. The CDR3 totals 12 residues. The CDR3 coding sequence is TGTGCCAGCAGTTGGACTAGTTACGAGCAGTACTTC. This gives the protein CASSWTSYEQYF.

The chain links TRBV29-1 to TRBJ2-3; D may be TRBD1 (6 bases). Between the trimmed V and J ends, which lost 7 bases and 6 bases, there was a span of 11 bases. Germline V CDR1 and CDR2: SQVTM, ANQGSEA. The CDR3 is made up of 11 amino acids. The CDR3 is CSALTGDTQYF. The CDR3 DNA follows: TGCAGCGCCCTTACAGGGGATACGCAGTATTTT.

The chain employs TRBV5-1 and TRBJ2-5; 7 bases are shared with TRBD2. This CDR3 has 15 residues. Germline loops: CDR1 SGHRS, CDR2 YFSETQ. V lost 4 bases and J lost 2; bases outside the gene matches: 8. The CDR3 bases are TGCGCCAGCAGCCGGGAGGCCCACCCGCAAGAGACCCAGTACTTC. It yields the protein CASSREAHPQETQYF.

This rearrangement joins TRBV19 to TRBJ2-1; tentatively, D is TRBD1 (6 bases). CDR3 size: 15 residues. The germline V and J ends were trimmed by 3 bases and 3 bases, with 12 bases remaining between them. The V gene's germline CDR1 is LNHDA and CDR2 SQIVND (reference sequence). CDR3 amino acids: CASSMAAGVYNEQFF. CDR3 sequence (DNA): TGTGCCAGTAGTATGGCGGCAGGGGTCTACAATGAGCAGTTCTTC. The full variable domain, in which reference TRBV19 and TRBJ2-1 provide the parts outside the CDR3, is DGGITQSPKYLFRKEGQNVTLSCEQNLNHDAMYWYRQDPGQGLRLIYYSQIVNDFQKGDIAEGYSVSREKKESFPLTVTSAQKNPTAFYLCASSMAAGVYNEQFFGPGTRLTVL.

This chain connects TRBV19 to TRBJ2-7; D is perhaps TRBD2 (7 bases). Germline loops: CDR1 LNHDA, CDR2 SQIVND (reference sequence). With 6 bases removed from V and 4 bases from J, the gap between germline ends came to 10 bases. The CDR3 is 12 amino acids. For the CDR3, the DNA is TGTGCCAGTAGGGGGAGGGGGTACGAGCAGTACTTC. Protein product: CASRGRGYEQYF.

The chain carries TRBV2 and TRBJ2-5; tentatively, D is TRBD2 (5 bases). CDR3 length: 14 amino acids. The germline V and J ends were trimmed by 1 base and 0 bases, with 6 bases remaining between them. Germline values: CDR1 SNHLY, CDR2 FYNNEI. Here the CDR3 DNA reads TGTGCCAGCAGTGAAGGAGGGTACCAAGAGACCCAGTACTTC. Translated, it gives CASSEGGYQETQYF.

This clone was picked up one time. This CDR3 reads CAAGLVGPGNTIYF. The CDR3 nucleotides read TGTGCCGCAGGGTTGGTGGGCCCTGGAAACACCATATATTTT. The chain has TRBV19 and TRBJ1-3; tentative D call: TRBD1 (5 bases). The germline V gene encodes CDR1 LNHDA and CDR2 SQIVND (reference sequence). V dropped 11 bases and J dropped 2 bases, with 16 bases sitting between them. This CDR3 is 14 amino acids long.

The chain has TRBV5-4 and TRBJ1-2; the D gene is possibly TRBD1 (5 bases). There are 16 residues in the CDR3. Trimming pared 4 bases from V and 6 bases from J, leaving 22 bases between. CDR1 is SGHNT and CDR2 is YYREEE in the germline V gene (reference sequence). Here the CDR3 reads CASSHRDSSRKDGYTF. CDR3 DNA sequence: TGTGCCAGCAGCCACCGGGACTCCTCAAGAAAGGATGGCTACACCTTC.

The chain uses TRBV30 and TRBJ2-2; possibly TRBD1 for D (5 bases). The germline V gene has CDR1 GTSNPN and CDR2 SVGIG (reference sequence). V was trimmed by 5 bases and J by 6 bases, leaving 13 bases between them. The CDR3 is made up of 13 amino acids. CDR3 coding DNA: TGTGCCTGGGGGGCCCGTGCCGCCGGGGAGCTGTTTTTT. Protein: CAWGARAAGELFF.

The rearrangement uses TRBV10-1 and TRBJ1-4; D not resolved. This CDR3 is 14 amino acids long. Germline V gene data show CDR1 as WNHNN and CDR2 as SYGVQD (reference sequence). Trimming removed 3 bases from V and 7 bases from J, with 12 bases in between. This CDR3 reads CASSDSGVGEKLFF. The CDR3, as DNA: TGCGCCAGCAGTGATTCCGGAGTTGGTGAAAAACTGTTTTTT.

This clone has a single count. V and J are TRBV21-1 and TRBJ2-2; the D call TRBD2 from the table was never checked on the DNA. TRBV21-1 is marked as a pseudogene. This CDR3 has 18 residues. The CDR3 reads CASGRTELAGEKGGELFF. As DNA, the CDR3 is TGTGCCAGCGGCCGAACCGAGTTAGCGGGAGAAAAAGGCGGGGAGCTGTTTTTT.

This sequence joins TRBV20-1 and TRBJ1-1, with a possible D match to TRBD1 (5 bases). CDR1 and CDR2 from the germline V gene are DFQATT and SNEGSKA (reference sequence). The length of the CDR3 is 11 residues. V lost 5 bases and J 8 bases, leaving 12 bases between the germline ends. The CDR3 loop reads CSAGGAGEAFF. The DNA for the CDR3 is TGCAGTGCTGGTGGGGCGGGGGAAGCTTTCTTT.

V gene TRBV3-1 (or the pseudogene TRBV3-2) combines with J gene TRBJ1-1; TRBD1 matches at 7 bases. V shed 5 bases, J shed 2 bases, and the junction held 8 bases outside the gene matches. This CDR3 region has 15 residues. The germline gives CDR1 LGHDT, CDR2 YNNKEL (reference sequence). The CDR3 here is CASSTRTGANTEAFF. The CDR3, as DNA: TGTGCCAGCAGCACCCGAACAGGGGCTAACACTGAAGCTTTCTTT.

J is TRBJ2-6 and V is TRBV15, with D possibly TRBD1 on 5 matching bases. The germline CDR1 and CDR2 sequences are LNHNV and YYDKDF (reference sequence). V dropped 0 bases and J dropped 0 bases, with 6 bases sitting between them. The CDR3 loop spans 16 amino acids. CDR3 sequence (DNA): TGTGCCACCAGCAGAGATGGACACTCTGGGGCCAACGTCCTGACTTTC. Translation gives CATSRDGHSGANVLTF.

This chain joins TRBV29-1 and TRBJ1-1; 10 bases map to TRBD1. CDR3 length: 13 residues. The V segment lost 6 bases and the J segment 5 bases; nucleotides outside the gene matches: 6. The germline CDR1 and CDR2 sequences are SQVTM and ANQGSEA. The CDR3 region is CSVRTGGGTEAFF. Here the CDR3 DNA reads TGCAGCGTGAGGACAGGGGGGGGAACTGAAGCTTTCTTT.

The CDR3 is CASSASGRGDYGYTF. DNA for the CDR3: TGTGCCAGCAGCGCCTCCGGGAGGGGCGACTATGGCTACACCTTC. V and J are TRBV7-3 and TRBJ1-2; maybe TRBD1 (5 bases). Trimming stripped 5 bases from V and 3 bases from J, with 16 bases between. CDR1 and CDR2 from the germline V gene are SGHTA and FQGTGA. CDR3 length equals 15 residues.